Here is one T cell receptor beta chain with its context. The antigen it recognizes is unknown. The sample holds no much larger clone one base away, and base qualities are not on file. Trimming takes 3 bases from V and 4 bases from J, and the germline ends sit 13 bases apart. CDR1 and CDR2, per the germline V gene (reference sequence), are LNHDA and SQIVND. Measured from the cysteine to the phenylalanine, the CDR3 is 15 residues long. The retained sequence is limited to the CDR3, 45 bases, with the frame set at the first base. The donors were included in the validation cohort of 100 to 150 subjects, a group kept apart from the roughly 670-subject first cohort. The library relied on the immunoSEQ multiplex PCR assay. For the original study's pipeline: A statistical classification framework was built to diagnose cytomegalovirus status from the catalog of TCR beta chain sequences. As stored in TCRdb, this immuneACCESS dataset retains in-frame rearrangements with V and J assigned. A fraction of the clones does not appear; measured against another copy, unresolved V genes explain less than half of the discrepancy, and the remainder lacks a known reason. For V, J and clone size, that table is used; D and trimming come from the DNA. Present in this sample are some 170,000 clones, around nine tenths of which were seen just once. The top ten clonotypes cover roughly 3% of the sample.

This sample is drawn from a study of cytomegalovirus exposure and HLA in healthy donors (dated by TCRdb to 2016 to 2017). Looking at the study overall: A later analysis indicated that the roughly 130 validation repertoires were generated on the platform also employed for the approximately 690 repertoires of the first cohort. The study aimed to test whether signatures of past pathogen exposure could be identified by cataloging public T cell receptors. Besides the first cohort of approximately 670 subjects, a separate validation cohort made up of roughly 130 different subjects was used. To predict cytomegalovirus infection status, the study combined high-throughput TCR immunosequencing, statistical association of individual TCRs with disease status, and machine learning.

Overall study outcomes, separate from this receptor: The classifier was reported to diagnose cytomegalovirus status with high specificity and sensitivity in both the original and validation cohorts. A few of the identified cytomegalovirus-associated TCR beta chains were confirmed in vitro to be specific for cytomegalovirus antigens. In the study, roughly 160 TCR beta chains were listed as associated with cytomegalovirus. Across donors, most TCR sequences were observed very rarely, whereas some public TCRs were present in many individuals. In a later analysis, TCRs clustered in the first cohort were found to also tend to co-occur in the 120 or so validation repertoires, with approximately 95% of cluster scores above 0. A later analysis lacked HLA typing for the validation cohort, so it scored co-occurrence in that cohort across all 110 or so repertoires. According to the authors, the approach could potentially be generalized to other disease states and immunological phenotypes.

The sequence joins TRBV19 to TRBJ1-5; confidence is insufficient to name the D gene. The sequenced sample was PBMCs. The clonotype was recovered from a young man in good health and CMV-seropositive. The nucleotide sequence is TGTGCCAGTAGTATCTTTGGAGATCTTAATCAGCCCCAGCATTTT. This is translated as CASSIFGDLNQPQHF.